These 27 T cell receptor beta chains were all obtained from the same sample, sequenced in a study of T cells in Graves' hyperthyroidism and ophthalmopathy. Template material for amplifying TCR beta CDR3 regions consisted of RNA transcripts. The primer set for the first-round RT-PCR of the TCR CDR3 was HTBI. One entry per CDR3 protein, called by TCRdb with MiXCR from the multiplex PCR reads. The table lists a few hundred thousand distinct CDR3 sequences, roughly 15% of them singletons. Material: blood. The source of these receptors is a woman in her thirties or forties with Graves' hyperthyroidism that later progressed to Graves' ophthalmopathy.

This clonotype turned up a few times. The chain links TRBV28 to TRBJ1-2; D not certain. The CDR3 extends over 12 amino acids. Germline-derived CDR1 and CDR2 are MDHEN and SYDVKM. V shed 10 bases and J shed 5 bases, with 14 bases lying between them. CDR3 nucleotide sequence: TGTGCCACCCGGCCCGGAAAATATGGCTACACCTTC. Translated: CATRPGKYGYTF.

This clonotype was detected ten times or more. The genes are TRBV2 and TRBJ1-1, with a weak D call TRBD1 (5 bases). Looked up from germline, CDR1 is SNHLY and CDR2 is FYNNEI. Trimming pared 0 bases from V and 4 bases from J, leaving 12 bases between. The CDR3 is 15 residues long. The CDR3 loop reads CASSEAPGGTTEAFF. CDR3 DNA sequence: TGTGCCAGCAGTGAAGCACCGGGGGGGACCACTGAAGCTTTCTTT.

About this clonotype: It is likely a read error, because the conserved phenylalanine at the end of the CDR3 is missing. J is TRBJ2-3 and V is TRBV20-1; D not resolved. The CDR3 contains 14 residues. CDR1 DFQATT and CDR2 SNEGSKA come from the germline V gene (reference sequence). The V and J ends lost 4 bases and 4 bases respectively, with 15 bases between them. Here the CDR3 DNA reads TGCAGTGCTACGACCCGGCGTAGGGCAGATACGCAGTATTCT. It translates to CSATTRRRADTQYS.

The CDR3: CASSISDRSYGYTF. The CDR3 nucleotides are TGTGCCAGCAGCATCTCCGACAGATCCTATGGCTACACCTTC. V and J are TRBV5-6 and TRBJ1-2, with D perhaps TRBD1 (5 bases). The CDR3 loop spans 14 amino acids. Looked up from germline, CDR1 is SGHDT and CDR2 is YYEEEE. Trimming removed 4 bases at V and 4 bases at J, with 14 bases between.

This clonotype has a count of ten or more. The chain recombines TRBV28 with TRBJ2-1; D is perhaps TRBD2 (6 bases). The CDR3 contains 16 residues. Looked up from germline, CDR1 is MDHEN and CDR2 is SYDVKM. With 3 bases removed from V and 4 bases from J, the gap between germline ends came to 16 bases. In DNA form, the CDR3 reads TGTGCCAGCAGTTTTGGGGAGGAGCGAGGGTACAATGAGCAGTTCTTC. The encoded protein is CASSFGEERGYNEQFF.

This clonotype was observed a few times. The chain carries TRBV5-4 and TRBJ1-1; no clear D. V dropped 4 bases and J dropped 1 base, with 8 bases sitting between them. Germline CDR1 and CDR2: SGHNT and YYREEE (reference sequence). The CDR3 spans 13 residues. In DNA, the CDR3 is TGTGCCAGCAGCCCTCGGGGGAACACTGAAGCTTTCTTT. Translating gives CASSPRGNTEAFF.

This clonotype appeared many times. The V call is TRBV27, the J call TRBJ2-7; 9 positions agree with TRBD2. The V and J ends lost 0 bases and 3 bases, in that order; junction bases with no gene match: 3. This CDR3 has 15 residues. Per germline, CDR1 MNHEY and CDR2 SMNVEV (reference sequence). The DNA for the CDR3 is TGTGCCAGCAGTTTATCAGGACTAGCGAGCTACGAGCAGTACTTC. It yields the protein CASSLSGLASYEQYF.

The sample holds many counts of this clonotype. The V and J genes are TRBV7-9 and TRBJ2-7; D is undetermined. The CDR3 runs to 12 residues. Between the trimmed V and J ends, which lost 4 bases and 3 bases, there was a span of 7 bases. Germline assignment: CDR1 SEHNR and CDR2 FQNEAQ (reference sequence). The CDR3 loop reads CASSSASYEQYF. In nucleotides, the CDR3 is TGTGCCAGCAGCTCAGCTAGCTACGAGCAGTACTTC. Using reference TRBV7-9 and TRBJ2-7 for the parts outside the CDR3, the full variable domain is DTGVSQNPRHKITKRGQNVTFRCDPISEHNRLYWYRQTLGQGPEFLTYFQNEAQLEKSRLLSDRFSAERPKGSFSTLEIQRTEQGDSAMYLCASSSASYEQYFGPGTRLTVT.

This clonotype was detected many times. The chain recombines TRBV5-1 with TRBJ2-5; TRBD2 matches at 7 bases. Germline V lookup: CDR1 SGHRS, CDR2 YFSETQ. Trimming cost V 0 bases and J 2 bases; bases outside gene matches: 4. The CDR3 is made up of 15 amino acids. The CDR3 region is CASSLGTSAQETQYF. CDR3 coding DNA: TGCGCCAGCAGCTTGGGAACTAGCGCTCAAGAGACCCAGTACTTC.

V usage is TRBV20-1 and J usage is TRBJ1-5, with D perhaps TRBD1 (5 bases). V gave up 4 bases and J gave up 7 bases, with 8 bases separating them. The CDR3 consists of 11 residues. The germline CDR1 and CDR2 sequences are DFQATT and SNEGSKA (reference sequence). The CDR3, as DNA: TGCAGTGCTACAGGGAACCAGCCCCAGCATTTT. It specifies CSATGNQPQHF.

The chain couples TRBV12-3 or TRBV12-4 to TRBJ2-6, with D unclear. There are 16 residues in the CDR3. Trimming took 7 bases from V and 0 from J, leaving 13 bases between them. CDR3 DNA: TGTGCCAGCAATCCGGCCCTCGGCTCTGGGGCCAACGTCCTGACTTTC. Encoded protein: CASNPALGSGANVLTF.

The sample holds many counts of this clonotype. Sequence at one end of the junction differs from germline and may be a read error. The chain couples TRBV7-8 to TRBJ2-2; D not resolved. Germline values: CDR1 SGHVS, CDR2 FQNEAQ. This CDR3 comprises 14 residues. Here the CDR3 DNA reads TGTGCCAGCAGCCCCCTTCTAGACACCGGAGAGCTGTTTTTT. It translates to CASSPLLDTGELFF.

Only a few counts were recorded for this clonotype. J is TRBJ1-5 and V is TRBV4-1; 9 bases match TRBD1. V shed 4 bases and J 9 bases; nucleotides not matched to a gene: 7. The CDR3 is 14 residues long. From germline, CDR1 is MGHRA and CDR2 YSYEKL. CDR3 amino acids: CASSPGQGDWPQHF. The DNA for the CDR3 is TGCGCCAGCAGCCCGGGACAGGGAGACTGGCCCCAGCATTTT.

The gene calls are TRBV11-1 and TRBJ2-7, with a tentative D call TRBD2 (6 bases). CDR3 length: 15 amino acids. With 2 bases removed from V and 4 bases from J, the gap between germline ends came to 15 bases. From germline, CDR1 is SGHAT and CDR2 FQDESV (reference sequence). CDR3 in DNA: TGTGCCAGCAGCTTAATTCAAGGGACTTATTACGAGCAGTACTTC. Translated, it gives CASSLIQGTYYEQYF.

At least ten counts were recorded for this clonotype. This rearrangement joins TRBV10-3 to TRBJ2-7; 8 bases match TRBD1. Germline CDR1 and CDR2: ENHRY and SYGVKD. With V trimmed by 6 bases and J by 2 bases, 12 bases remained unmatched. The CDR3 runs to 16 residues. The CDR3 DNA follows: TGTGCCATCAGCGCTGGATTGACAGGGGACCCCTACGAGCAGTACTTC. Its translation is CAISAGLTGDPYEQYF.

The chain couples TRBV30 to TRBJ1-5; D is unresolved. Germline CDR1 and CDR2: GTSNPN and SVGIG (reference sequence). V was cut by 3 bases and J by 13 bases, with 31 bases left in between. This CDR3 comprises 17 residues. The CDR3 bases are TGTGCCTGGAGGCATTCGACCCTTCGTCTAGCCAATCAGGCGCAGCATTTT. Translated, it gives CAWRHSTLRLANQAQHF.

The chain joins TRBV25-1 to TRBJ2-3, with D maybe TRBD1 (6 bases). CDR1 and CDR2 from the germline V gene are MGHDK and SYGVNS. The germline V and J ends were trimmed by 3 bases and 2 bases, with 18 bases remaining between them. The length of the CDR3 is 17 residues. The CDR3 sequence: CASSDIQGDLITDTQYF. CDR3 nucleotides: TGTGCCAGCAGTGACATACAGGGAGATTTAATCACAGATACGCAGTATTTT.

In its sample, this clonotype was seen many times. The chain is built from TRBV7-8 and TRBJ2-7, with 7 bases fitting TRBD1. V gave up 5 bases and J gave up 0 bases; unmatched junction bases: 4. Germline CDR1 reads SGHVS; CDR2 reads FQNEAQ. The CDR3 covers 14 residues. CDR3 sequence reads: CASSPQGSSYEQYF. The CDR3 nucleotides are TGTGCCAGCAGCCCACAGGGGAGCTCCTACGAGCAGTACTTC.

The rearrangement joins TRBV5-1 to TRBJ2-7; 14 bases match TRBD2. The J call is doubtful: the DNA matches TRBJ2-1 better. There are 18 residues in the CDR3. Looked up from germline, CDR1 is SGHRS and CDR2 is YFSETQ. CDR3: CASSFGHLGLAGAYEQFF. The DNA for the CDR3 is TGCGCCAGCAGCTTCGGACACTTGGGACTAGCGGGAGCCTACGAGCAGTTCTTC.

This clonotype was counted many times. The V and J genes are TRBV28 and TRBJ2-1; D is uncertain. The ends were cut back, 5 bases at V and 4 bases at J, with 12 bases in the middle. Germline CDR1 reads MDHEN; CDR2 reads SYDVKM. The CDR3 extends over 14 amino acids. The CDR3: CASSPPSGYNEQFF. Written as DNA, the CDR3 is TGTGCCAGCAGTCCGCCGTCCGGTTACAATGAGCAGTTCTTC.

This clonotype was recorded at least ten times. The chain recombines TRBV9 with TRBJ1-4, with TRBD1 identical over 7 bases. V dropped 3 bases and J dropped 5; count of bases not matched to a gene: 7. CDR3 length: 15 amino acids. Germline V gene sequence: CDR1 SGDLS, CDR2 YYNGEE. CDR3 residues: CASSAGTVENEKLFF. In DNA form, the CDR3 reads TGTGCCAGCAGCGCCGGGACAGTGGAAAATGAAAAACTGTTTTTT.

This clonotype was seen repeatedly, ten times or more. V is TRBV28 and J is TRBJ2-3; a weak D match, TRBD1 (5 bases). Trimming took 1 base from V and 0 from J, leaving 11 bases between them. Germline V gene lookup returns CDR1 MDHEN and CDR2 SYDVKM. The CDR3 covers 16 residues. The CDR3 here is CASSLLGSGSTDTQYF. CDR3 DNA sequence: TGTGCCAGCAGTTTATTAGGGTCAGGGAGCACAGATACGCAGTATTTT.

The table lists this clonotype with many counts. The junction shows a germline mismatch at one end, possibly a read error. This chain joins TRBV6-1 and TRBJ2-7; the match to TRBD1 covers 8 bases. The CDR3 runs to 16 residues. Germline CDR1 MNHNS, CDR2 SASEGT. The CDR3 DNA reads TGTGCCAGCAGGGAAGACAGGACAGGGCGCCCCTACGAGCAGTACTTC. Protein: CASREDRTGRPYEQYF.

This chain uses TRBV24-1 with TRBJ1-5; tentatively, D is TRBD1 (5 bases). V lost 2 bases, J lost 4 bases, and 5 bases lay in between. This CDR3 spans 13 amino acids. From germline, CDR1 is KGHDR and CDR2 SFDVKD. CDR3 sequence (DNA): TGTGCCACCAGTGATTCAGGGAATCAGCCCCAGCATTTT. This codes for CATSDSGNQPQHF.

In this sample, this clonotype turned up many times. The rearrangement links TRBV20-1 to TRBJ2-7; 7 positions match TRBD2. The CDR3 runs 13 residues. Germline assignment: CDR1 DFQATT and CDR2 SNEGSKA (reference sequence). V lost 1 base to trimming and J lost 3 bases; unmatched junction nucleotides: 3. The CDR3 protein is CSARVLAYYEQYF. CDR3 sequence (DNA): TGCAGTGCTAGAGTACTAGCGTACTACGAGCAGTACTTC.

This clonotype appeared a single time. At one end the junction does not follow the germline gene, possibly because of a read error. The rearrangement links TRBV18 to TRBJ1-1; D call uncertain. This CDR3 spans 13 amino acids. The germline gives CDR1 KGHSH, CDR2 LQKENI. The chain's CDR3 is CASSPVSNTEALF. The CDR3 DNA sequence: TGTGCCAGCTCCCCTGTTTCGAACACTGAAGCTTTATTT.

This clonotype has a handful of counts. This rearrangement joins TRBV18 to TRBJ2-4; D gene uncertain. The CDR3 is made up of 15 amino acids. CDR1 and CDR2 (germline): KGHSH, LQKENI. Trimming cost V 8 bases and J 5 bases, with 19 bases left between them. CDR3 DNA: TGTGCCAGCCCCTCAAGGATAGATGTTGAAAACATTCAGTACTTC. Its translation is CASPSRIDVENIQYF.